This T cell receptor beta chain was captured by sequencing in a study of cytomegalovirus exposure and HLA in healthy donors. Broader study findings: The dataset shows that most TCR sequences were rare, while some public TCRs occurred in many donors.

This PCR relied on a set of 60 Vbeta primers and 13 Jbeta primers. Authors' processing steps: It was a later analysis that counted approximately 81 million unique TCR beta chains, of which 9.5 million to 14 million were shared. Generated by immunoSEQ multiplex PCR, the TCRdb table keeps only in-frame clones and is missing some. The D gene and trimming were derived from the DNA, and the V and J assignments and clone size from that table. The table records some 67,000 clones, roughly nine tenths of them present only once. The CDR3 contains 18 residues. J gave up 2 bases and V 5 bases, and 14 bases lay outside the gene matches. CDR1 LNHDA and CDR2 SQIVND come from the germline V gene (reference sequence). For this clone: Its matching antigen is unknown.

Sequences were obtained from PBMCs. The rearrangement uses TRBV19 and TRBJ1-4; TRBD1 matches at 7 bases. The clonotype originates from a young woman in good health and CMV-seropositive. This CDR3 reads CASSARQGTYGTNEKLFF. The CDR3 DNA reads TGTGCCAGTAGTGCCCGACAGGGAACGTATGGGACTAATGAAAAACTGTTTTTT.